This passage covers 21 T cell receptor beta chains from one sample sequenced in a study of type 1 and type 2 diabetes patients. Amplification started from genomic DNA. Amplification of the beta chain CDR3 used 30 forward and 13 reverse multiplex primers. TCRdb re-derived calls from the multiplex PCR reads in MiXCR, one entry per CDR3 protein. The table has 250,000 to 300,000 distinct CDR3 sequences, approximately 45% seen once; the top ten hold roughly 13%. Sequenced material: peripheral blood mononuclear cells (PBMCs). These receptors all stem from a man in his late teens or twenties with type 2 diabetes.

As regards this clonotype: Sequence at one end of the junction differs from germline and may be a read error. V gene TRBV3-1 combines with J gene TRBJ2-5; no firm D call. This CDR3 has 16 amino acids. Germline V gene lookup returns CDR1 LGHDT and CDR2 YNNKEL (reference sequence). As DNA, the CDR3 is TGTGCCATCAGCCCGAGTACCCGGCTGTACCAAGAGACCCAGTACTTC. As protein: CAISPSTRLYQETQYF.

This clonotype appeared once. The V gene is TRBV12-3 or TRBV12-4, the J gene TRBJ2-5; TRBD1 matches 7 bases. The V and J ends lost 5 bases and 2 bases, in that order; junction bases with no gene match: 8. The CDR3 has 15 amino acids. CDR3 sequence (DNA): TGTGCCAGCAGTCCCCGGGACAGTGCACAAGAGACCCAGTACTTC. Translating it yields CASSPRDSAQETQYF.

The genes are TRBV15 and TRBJ1-3; D possibly corresponds to TRBD1 (5 bases). The CDR3 is 14 amino acids. The germline V and J ends were trimmed by 6 bases and 4 bases, with 13 bases remaining between them. The germline gives CDR1 LNHNV, CDR2 YYDKDF (reference sequence). This chain's CDR3 is CATRDGGTGNTIYF. The CDR3 DNA is TGTGCCACCAGGGACGGGGGTACCGGAAACACCATATATTTT.

This chain links TRBV2 with TRBJ2-3, with 8 bases lining up with TRBD2. The trim removed 7 bases at V and 6 bases at J, leaving 9 bases unmatched. CDR3 length: 14 residues. Germline loops: CDR1 SNHLY, CDR2 FYNNEI. Here the CDR3 DNA reads TGTGCCAGCATTCCTCGGGGGGGGGCCGATACGCAGTATTTT. Encoded protein: CASIPRGGADTQYF.

In this sample, this clonotype turned up a few times. CDR3 nucleotide sequence: TGTGCCAGTAGTATCGGCGGGGCACCCTCCACCTTC. This translates into CASSIGGAPSTF. The V and J genes are TRBV19 and TRBJ1-2; TRBD1 might be the D (5 bases). The germline V and J ends were trimmed by 3 bases and 13 bases, with 15 bases remaining between them. CDR1 is LNHDA and CDR2 is SQIVND in the germline V gene (reference sequence). This CDR3 spans 12 amino acids.

V is TRBV11-2 and J is TRBJ2-1; tentatively, D is TRBD1 or TRBD2 (5 bases each). Trimming stripped 4 bases from V and 9 bases from J, with 16 bases between. Looked up from germline, CDR1 is SGHAT and CDR2 is FQNNGV. The CDR3 spans 14 residues. The CDR3 coding sequence is TGTGCCAGCAGCTGGGACCCCAATAACAGTGAGCAGTTCTTC. It encodes CASSWDPNNSEQFF.

This clonotype was found a few times. V and J are TRBV10-3 and TRBJ1-2, with 7 nucleotides matching TRBD1. V trimming: 6 bases; J trimming: 3 bases; junction bases outside the gene matches: 7. Germline V lookup: CDR1 ENHRY, CDR2 SYGVKD. The CDR3 extends over 14 amino acids. The CDR3 loop reads CAIRVQGPHYGYTF. The CDR3, as DNA: TGTGCCATCAGGGTACAGGGGCCCCACTATGGCTACACCTTC.

The chain combines TRBV28 with TRBJ1-1; D gene ambiguous. The CDR3 runs 12 residues. Between the trimmed V and J ends, which lost 10 bases and 4 bases, there was a span of 13 bases. CDR1 and CDR2 from the germline V gene are MDHEN and SYDVKM. The CDR3 region has the DNA TGTGCCACCCTCAGGCGAGCCACTGAAGCTTTCTTT. It translates to CATLRRATEAFF.

The chain is built from TRBV20-1 and TRBJ2-7; D is possibly TRBD2 (5 bases). CDR1 and CDR2 from the germline V gene are DFQATT and SNEGSKA (reference sequence). This CDR3 comprises 14 residues. V was clipped by 6 bases and J by 3 bases, with 18 bases between them. CDR3 sequence reads: CSANTDDYFYEQYF. DNA of the CDR3: TGCAGTGCCAACACGGACGACTATTTCTACGAGCAGTACTTC.

J is TRBJ2-5 and V is TRBV6-5, with D unclear. Germline V lookup: CDR1 MNHEY, CDR2 SVGAGI. V was trimmed by 4 bases and J by 6 bases, leaving 12 bases between them. This CDR3 has 13 amino acids. CDR3 residues: CASSFPASKTQYF. DNA of the CDR3: TGTGCCAGCAGTTTCCCCGCGTCTAAGACCCAGTACTTC.

The V call is TRBV6-5, the J call TRBJ2-7, with 7 nucleotides matching TRBD2. Germline V gene lookup returns CDR1 MNHEY and CDR2 SVGAGI. The V segment lost 0 bases and the J segment 1 base; nucleotides outside the gene matches: 0. This CDR3 contains 14 residues. CDR3 nucleotides: TGTGCCAGCAGTTACTCGCGGGGGTCCTACGAGCAGTACTTC. This encodes CASSYSRGSYEQYF.

This clonotype was picked up a small number of times. The CDR3 spells CASSLGTGTGAYEQYF. The CDR3 DNA follows: TGTGCCAGCAGCTTAGGTACCGGGACAGGGGCCTACGAGCAGTACTTC. The chain is built from TRBV7-2 and TRBJ2-7; 10 nucleotides line up with TRBD1. Trimming cost V 1 base and J 2 bases; bases outside gene matches: 5. CDR1 and CDR2 from the germline V gene are SGHTA and FQGNSA. This CDR3 has 16 residues.

There are a few counts of this clonotype. The chain carries TRBV24-1 and TRBJ1-1; D is possibly TRBD1 (5 bases). The germline CDR1 and CDR2 sequences are KGHDR and SFDVKD. The CDR3 runs 14 residues. Trimming cost V 7 bases and J 9 bases, with 20 bases left between them. The CDR3 region is CATSDTGRGNKAFF. CDR3 in DNA: TGTGCCACCAGCGATACAGGACGGGGAAATAAAGCTTTCTTT.

The rearrangement links TRBV30 to TRBJ2-7; D gene unclear. The V end lost 4 bases, the J end lost 7 bases, and 14 bases lay between the germline ends. CDR3 size: 12 residues. The germline CDR1 and CDR2 sequences are GTSNPN and SVGIG (reference sequence). CDR3 nucleotide sequence: TGTGCCTGGATCGTCCCGACCCGGGAGCAGTACTTC. Protein sequence: CAWIVPTREQYF.

This clonotype was detected many times. This chain links TRBV10-3 with TRBJ1-6; D is ambiguous. Germline CDR1 is ENHRY and CDR2 is SYGVKD. Trimming removed 10 bases from V and 0 bases from J, with 10 bases in between. This CDR3 contains 14 residues. CDR3 amino acids: CATLSSSYNSPLHF. CDR3 nucleotides: TGTGCCACCCTATCGAGCTCCTATAATTCACCCCTCCACTTT.

This chain links TRBV7-2 with TRBJ2-3; 7 positions match TRBD2. Germline CDR1 SGHTA, CDR2 FQGNSA. V was pared by 1 base and J by 5 bases, with 3 bases of the junction left unmatched. This CDR3 is 14 amino acids long. CDR3 residues: CASSLGRGIDTQYF. The CDR3 DNA sequence: TGTGCCAGCAGCTTAGGGCGGGGGATAGATACGCAGTATTTT.

This sequence joins TRBV6-6 and TRBJ2-4; 9 nucleotides align to TRBD2. Trimming at V came to 6 bases and at J to 12 bases, leaving 6 bases not matched to a gene. This CDR3 has 12 amino acids. Per the germline V gene, CDR1 is MNHNY and CDR2 is SVGAGI (reference sequence). DNA of the CDR3: TGTGCCAGCAGCCCCGGACTAGCGAATCAGTACTTC. Translating gives CASSPGLANQYF.

The chain couples TRBV19 to TRBJ2-6; D may be TRBD1 or TRBD2 (6 bases each). This CDR3 region has 18 residues. CDR1 LNHDA and CDR2 SQIVND come from the germline V gene (reference sequence). V lost 0 bases and J lost 4, with 16 bases in between. The DNA of the CDR3 is TGTGCCAGTAGTATAGAAGGTTCGGGGGCGGGCGGGGCCAACGTCCTGACTTTC. It codes for CASSIEGSGAGGANVLTF.

This clonotype came up a few times. This chain links TRBV2 with TRBJ2-3; 9 bases are a match to TRBD2. The CDR3 is 11 residues long. Germline V gives CDR1 SNHLY, CDR2 FYNNEI. The junction had 3 bases not matched to a gene; V was cut back by 6 bases and J by 11 bases. CDR3 residues: CASRLLAGQYF. The CDR3 coding sequence is TGTGCCAGCAGGCTACTAGCGGGGCAGTATTTT.

The table lists this clonotype with a few counts. The chain employs TRBV12-3 or TRBV12-4 and TRBJ1-2; the match to TRBD1 covers 7 bases. After removal of 2 bases from V and 2 bases from J, the junction contained 5 bases not matched to a gene. The CDR3 consists of 15 residues. CDR3 nucleotide sequence: TGTGCCAGCAGTTTATGGCCAGGGGGGAACTATGGCTACACCTTC. Translation: CASSLWPGGNYGYTF.

Details on this clonotype: A read error may explain this, as a much larger clone is one base away. The chain has TRBV2 and TRBJ1-2; perhaps TRBD1 as D (5 bases). CDR1 SNHLY and CDR2 FYNNEI come from the germline V gene. The CDR3 sequence is 12 residues long. CDR3 sequence: CASSRDPYGCTF. DNA for the CDR3: TGTGCCAGCTCCCGGGACCCTTATGGCTGCACCTTC. Full variable domain (remainder filled in from reference TRBV2 and TRBJ1-2): EPEVTQTPSHQVTQMGQEVILRCVPISNHLYFYWYRQILGQKVEFLVSFYNNEISEKSEIFDDQFSVERPDGSNFTLKIRSTKLEDSAMYFCASSRDPYGCTFGSGTRLTVV.